This is a list of T cell receptor beta chains from one sample in a study of blood T cells in healthy people across ages. Each CDR3 protein gets one entry after TCRdb re-called the 5' RACE reads with MiXCR. The sample lists hundreds of thousands of distinct CDR3 sequences, around 36% occurring once. The specimen sequenced was blood. The receptors here all came from a man between 18 and 35 years old in good health. Both conserved end residues are part of each CDR3.

V	CDR3
TRBV10-3	CAISDGQTEQYF
TRBV27	CATVPSAGGSTDTQYF
TRBV25-1	CASSDGLTRLNYGYTF
TRBV9	CASSVEPVENTEAFF
TRBV6-2/TRBV6-3	CASSYPLAGEQYF
TRBV10-3	CAISRGGYEQYF
TRBV7-9	CASTFARGDATNEKLFF
TRBV6-5	CASSYGLGTDTQYF
TRBV2	CASSSSTGRLRELFF
TRBV27	CASSLRGLAGGRARFYEQYF
TRBV5-1	CASSFGTKAQEQFF
TRBV9	CASSVWTESTEAFF
TRBV29-1	CSVEGTLKINGYTF
TRBV6-2/TRBV6-3	CASSYSPAGGVYNEQFF
TRBV6-5	CASSDGGLNTEAFF
TRBV2	CVTRARSQDLSGNTIYF
TRBV6-2/TRBV6-3	CASVTGYNEQYF
TRBV5-1	CASSIGTGTENTEAFF
TRBV7-8	CASSSTGYYGYTF
TRBV18	CASSPPVTGTTDTQYF
TRBV27	CASSPSEGTDPQYF
TRBV29-1	CSVEGTGFRSEQFF
TRBV12-3/TRBV12-4	CASSFHGGRTSEQYF
TRBV25-1	CASSEADNLFF
TRBV24-1	CATSDLKLGGELFF
TRBV25-1	CASCNRDGPDTQYF
TRBV29-1	CSVGSQPQHF
TRBV20-1	CSAARDRGFEQYF
TRBV20-1	CSARDLGGRLNYGYTF
TRBV25-1	CASSGGISGANVLTF
TRBV7-8	CASSFGSLSGGYTF
TRBV10-3	CAISEGFLDTGELFF
TRBV20-1	CSARNREGDSNQPQHF
TRBV7-9	CASSLAGIMNNEQFF
TRBV28	CASLLRLSGLVPYEQYF
TRBV7-2	CASSTNGFTDTQYF
TRBV29-1	CSSTRQGNNEQFF
TRBV20-1	CSTRDPRGQPQHF
TRBV18	CASSPSARDTEAFF
TRBV20-1	CSTTGTSGSTDTQYF
TRBV7-2	CASSSRDRKNEQYF
TRBV5-1	CASSWGAGASYEQYF
TRBV3-1	CASSQDRTYYLESNEQYF
TRBV6-1	CASRNPTGRDTQYF
TRBV6-2/TRBV6-3	CASTHLTGYEQYF
TRBV2	CASTKGALDYGYTF
TRBV27	CASKMDRKSYNEQYF
TRBV10-2	CASMGDRVVTGELFF
TRBV4-1	CASSPLLGYEQYF
TRBV12-3/TRBV12-4	CASSPGTAGYERFF
TRBV5-1	CASSFHRNNQPQHF
TRBV5-1	CASSEDFNGQFF
TRBV6-2/TRBV6-3	CASSPLDLTDTQYF